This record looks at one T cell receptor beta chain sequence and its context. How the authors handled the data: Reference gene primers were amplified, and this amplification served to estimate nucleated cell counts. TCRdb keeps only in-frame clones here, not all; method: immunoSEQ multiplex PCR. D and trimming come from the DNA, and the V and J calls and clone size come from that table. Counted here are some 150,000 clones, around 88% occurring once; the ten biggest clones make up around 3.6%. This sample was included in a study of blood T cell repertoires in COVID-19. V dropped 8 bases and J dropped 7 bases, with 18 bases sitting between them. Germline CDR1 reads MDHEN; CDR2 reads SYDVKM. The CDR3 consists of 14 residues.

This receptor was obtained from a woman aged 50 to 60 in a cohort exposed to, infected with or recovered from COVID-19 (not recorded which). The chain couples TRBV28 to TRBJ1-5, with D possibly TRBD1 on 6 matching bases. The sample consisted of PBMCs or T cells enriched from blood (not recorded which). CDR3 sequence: CASSAGGLGQPQHF. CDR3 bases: TGTGCCAGCTCAGCTGGGGGCCTCGGGCAGCCCCAGCATTTT.